Listed here are 17 T cell receptor beta chains from one sample, sequenced in a study of Ad26.COV2.S vaccination and SARS-CoV-2 variants. The sample's treatment: around 19 received Ad26.COV2.S at low or high dose, single or two shots; roughly five received placebo; per-sample allocation not given. Sampling occurred on day 63 after the first vaccine or placebo injection. TCRdb's table, derived via immunoSEQ multiplex PCR, lists solely in-frame clones and lacks some. The sample has hundreds of thousands of clones, about 88% seen once. Material: peripheral blood, obtained in a trial of Ad26.COV2.S vaccine versus placebo. These receptors all stem from a person between 18 and 65 years old who received the Ad26.COV2.S COVID-19 vaccine or a placebo.

V usage is TRBV24-1 and J usage is TRBJ1-5; the D is unclear. The CDR3 has 14 amino acids. The V and J ends lost 1 base and 8 bases respectively, with 11 bases between them. The V gene's germline CDR1 is KGHDR and CDR2 SFDVKD. The CDR3 spells CATSDLSAVEPQHF. The DNA for the CDR3 is TGTGCCACCAGTGATTTATCGGCCGTTGAGCCCCAGCATTTT.

V usage is TRBV12-3 or TRBV12-4 and J usage is TRBJ2-5; a possible D gene is TRBD2 (5 bases). This CDR3 is 13 amino acids long. The germline V and J ends were trimmed by 6 bases and 4 bases, with 12 bases remaining between them. The CDR3 sequence is CASSHTRAETQYF. The CDR3 nucleotides are TGTGCCAGCAGCCACACTAGGGCAGAGACCCAGTACTTC.

The J gene is TRBJ1-5, the V gene TRBV14; no clear D. Trimming removed 4 bases from V and 5 bases from J, with 21 bases in between. CDR3 length: 17 amino acids. Per the germline V gene, CDR1 is SGHDN and CDR2 is FVKESK. Here the CDR3 reads CASSRVGDSVAHQPQHF. The DNA for the CDR3 is TGTGCCAGCAGCCGAGTGGGCGATTCAGTAGCTCATCAGCCCCAGCATTTT.

V gene TRBV20-1 combines with J gene TRBJ2-3, with D uncertain. CDR3 length: 11 amino acids. Germline values: CDR1 DFQATT, CDR2 SNEGSKA (reference sequence). The V gene lost 6 bases and the J gene lost 5 bases, with 9 bases spanning the gap. CDR3 region: CSAPWGDTQYF. The CDR3 bases are TGCAGTGCCCCCTGGGGAGATACGCAGTATTTT.

In DNA, the CDR3 is TGCGCCAGCAGCCAAGATTGGGGCAGTCTGGGGCGGGCCAACGTCCTGACTTTC. It yields the protein CASSQDWGSLGRANVLTF. The rearrangement uses TRBV4-3 and TRBJ2-6; D is possibly TRBD1 (5 bases). This CDR3 comprises 18 residues. Trimming removed 0 bases at V and 5 bases at J, with 17 bases between. The germline V gene encodes CDR1 LGHNA and CDR2 YSLEER.

V is TRBV7-9 and J is TRBJ2-5, with 9 bases aligning to TRBD1. This CDR3 has 13 amino acids. Unmatched junction bases numbered 2, after V lost 6 bases and J lost 3 bases. CDR1 and CDR2 (germline): SEHNR, FQNEAQ (reference sequence). The CDR3 bases are TGTGCCAGCAGTTGGGACAGGGAAGAGACCCAGTACTTC. Translation gives CASSWDREETQYF.

The chain is built from TRBV5-4 and TRBJ1-1; unclear D gene. Trimming shortened V by 2 bases and J by 2 bases, and 4 bases separated the two germline ends. There are 12 residues in the CDR3. Germline V gives CDR1 SGHNT, CDR2 YYREEE (reference sequence). The CDR3: CASSFRNTEAFF. As DNA, the CDR3 is TGTGCCAGCAGCTTCCGTAACACTGAAGCTTTCTTT.

This clone has more than one count but fewer than ten. The chain links TRBV3-1 (or the pseudogene TRBV3-2) to TRBJ2-7; the D gene is possibly TRBD1 (6 bases). Germline V gene sequence: CDR1 LGHDT, CDR2 YNNKEL (reference sequence). CDR3 length: 14 residues. V shed 6 bases and J shed 5 bases, with 17 bases lying between them. For the CDR3, the DNA is TGTGCCAGCAGTCCCGGGGTGGGGGCGGACGAGCAGTACTTC. Its protein is CASSPGVGADEQYF.

This rearrangement joins TRBV7-3 to TRBJ1-4; D unclear. Trimming cost V 0 bases and J 1 base, with 6 bases left between them. The CDR3 is 15 residues long. Germline loops: CDR1 SGHTA, CDR2 FQGTGA. CDR3 coding DNA: TGTGCCAGCAGCTTAACGGAGGTAACTAATGAAAAACTGTTTTTT. This encodes CASSLTEVTNEKLFF.

The chain joins TRBV19 to TRBJ1-5; a possible D gene is TRBD1 (6 bases). Trimming took 5 bases from V and 1 from J, leaving 12 bases between them. The CDR3 extends over 15 amino acids. Germline CDR1 reads LNHDA; CDR2 reads SQIVND (reference sequence). This chain's CDR3 is CASSPRGQSNQPQHF. CDR3 DNA: TGTGCCAGTAGTCCCAGGGGCCAGAGCAATCAGCCCCAGCATTTT.

This chain joins TRBV7-2 and TRBJ2-3, with D maybe TRBD2 (5 bases). With 1 base removed from V and 2 bases from J, the gap between germline ends came to 10 bases. Per the germline V gene, CDR1 is SGHTA and CDR2 is FQGNSA. The CDR3 loop spans 15 amino acids. The CDR3 here is CASSLGSSFTDTQYF. In nucleotides, the CDR3 is TGTGCCAGCAGCTTAGGCTCTAGCTTCACAGATACGCAGTATTTT.

The chain has TRBV5-1 and TRBJ2-7; TRBD1 matches at 7 bases. Germline CDR1 reads SGHRS; CDR2 reads YFSETQ. V lost 2 bases and J lost 6; bases outside the gene matches: 14. The CDR3 spans 16 residues. For the CDR3, the DNA is TGCGCCAGCAGCTTTACACTGACAGGGTATCTACGCGAGCAGTACTTC. Translated, it gives CASSFTLTGYLREQYF. The full variable domain, completed using reference TRBV5-1 and TRBJ2-7, is KAGVTQTPRYLIKTRGQQVTLSCSPISGHRSVSWYQQTPGQGLQFLFEYFSETQRNKGNFPGRFSGRQFSNSRSEMNVSTLELGDSALYLCASSFTLTGYLREQYFGPGTRLTVT.

This clone occurred once. The rearrangement joins TRBV7-9 to TRBJ1-1, with D tentatively TRBD1 (6 bases). Looked up from germline, CDR1 is SEHNR and CDR2 is FQNEAQ (reference sequence). V dropped 4 bases and J dropped 0 bases, with 12 bases sitting between them. The CDR3 is 15 amino acids. Written as DNA, the CDR3 is TGTGCCAGCAGCTCTTGGACAGAGATGAACACTGAAGCTTTCTTT. It encodes CASSSWTEMNTEAFF. Based on the CDR3 plus reference TRBV7-9 and TRBJ1-1, the full variable domain is DTGVSQNPRHKITKRGQNVTFRCDPISEHNRLYWYRQTLGQGPEFLTYFQNEAQLEKSRLLSDRFSAERPKGSFSTLEIQRTEQGDSAMYLCASSSWTEMNTEAFFGQGTRLTVV.

This chain links TRBV12-3 or TRBV12-4 with TRBJ2-1; TRBD2 matches 7 bases. Trimming cost V 3 bases and J 15 bases; bases outside gene matches: 8. The CDR3 covers 12 residues. In nucleotides, the CDR3 is TGTGCCAGCAGTTTCCAAGGACTAGTTCGGTTCTTC. Translated, it gives CASSFQGLVRFF.

The chain couples TRBV19 to TRBJ1-1; no definite D call. The length of the CDR3 is 12 residues. Germline assignment: CDR1 LNHDA and CDR2 SQIVND (reference sequence). Trimming took off 3 bases at V and 2 bases at J, with 4 bases between the two ends. The CDR3 region has the DNA TGTGCCAGTAGTATTTATAACACTGAAGCTTTCTTT. It encodes CASSIYNTEAFF.

V is TRBV6-5 and J is TRBJ1-2; D ambiguous. The CDR3 totals 13 residues. V lost 0 bases to trimming and J lost 7 bases, with 9 bases between them. The germline V gene encodes CDR1 MNHEY and CDR2 SVGAGI. The CDR3 spells CASSYSPGVGYTF. DNA for the CDR3: TGTGCCAGCAGTTACTCGCCCGGCGTTGGCTACACCTTC.

V is TRBV7-2 and J is TRBJ2-2; 7 bases are a match to TRBD2. V trimming: 2 bases; J trimming: 4 bases; junction bases outside the gene matches: 7. CDR3 length: 16 residues. CDR1 and CDR2 (germline): SGHTA, FQGNSA. Written as DNA, the CDR3 is TGTGCCAGCAGCTTACAGGCGGGGGTTGGCACCGGGGAGCTGTTTTTT. Translated: CASSLQAGVGTGELFF.